This TCR beta chain was identified during a study of molecular identifiers for immune sequencing clone quantification listed by TCRdb under 2018. For context, the study as a whole: For a replicate experiment, RNA from approximately 20,000 or 100,000 naive CD8 T cells was divided into five aliquots, and four of the five aliquots were sequenced. This methods study used CD8 T cells to benchmark TCR RNA copy counting and molecular-identifier clustering-based TCR repertoire sequencing (MIDCIRS).

Notes on this clonotype: Which antigen it targets is not known. Per-nucleotide qualities are absent, and no much larger clonotype sits a single base away.

Naive CD8 T cell libraries were made from roughly 20,000 to 1,000,000 sorted cells using 10%, 30% or 50% of purified RNA. Naive CD8 T cells, defined as CD8+CD4-CCR7+CD45RA+, were FACS-sorted into RLT Plus buffer on a BD FACSAria II. To test detection sensitivity, Jurkat RNA equivalent to more than 8 TCR copies was spiked into samples of roughly 17,000-1,000,000 naive CD8 T cells. Enrichment of CD8 T cells was done with RosetteSep CD8+ T Cell Enrichment Cocktail plus Ficoll-Paque, and ACK red cell lysis came afterward. Receptor libraries were prepared by PCR. Sequencing was performed on an Illumina HiSeq 4000. Bulk TCR libraries were made following a previously described method, with the TCR primers given in Table S5. Total RNA was purified with the Qiagen AllPrep DNA/RNA kit. Before analysis, reads from multiple sequencing runs of one library were combined. Per the source publication's procedure: Reads were retained only if their TCR constant sequence matched exactly, and those retained reads were trimmed to 150 nt and grouped according to their 12-nt molecular barcodes. Within each barcode group, reads were sub-clustered at a 15% Levenshtein threshold, and quality-weighted consensus sequences were built per RNA molecule. Non-functional sequences were discarded, and so were lower-count sequences lying one edit away from another sequence. Barcode sub-clusters with fewer than 20% of the maximum read count were removed, based on fitting two negative binomial distributions. The public reads were reprocessed in TCRdb via fastp at Q25 and MiXCR, keeping in-frame beta chains. Each record represents a unique CDR3 protein, reported with the most common genes and DNA among its rows. The V and J calls come from TCRdb's annotation, not from the publication. The sample includes tens of thousands of distinct CDR3 sequences, with 15% to 20% observed a single time. In total, the top ten clones hold about 1.5% of the sample.

Beyond this particular receptor, the publication reports: When barcode sub-clustering was left out, chimeric consensus sequences inflated TCR diversity, with chimeras reaching as high as 47%. The sizes of highly expanded clones could end up underestimated when identical TCR molecules share a barcode. In CMV-specific effector cells, clones with more than 20 RNA copies accounted for over 97% of molecules, whereas in naive cells such clones accounted for under 1%. Naive libraries contained spiked-in Jurkat TCR RNA (roughly 10 copies' worth), which is not part of the donor repertoire. Modeling gave roughly 3 recovered TCR RNA copies per cell versus about ten by digital PCR, implying around 33% capture efficiency. Spiked-in Jurkat TCR RNA equal to a single cell's worth was reported to be detectable even within 1,200,000 naive CD8 T cells.

There are 15 amino acids in the CDR3, from cysteine to phenylalanine inclusive. Only the CDR3 region is kept as DNA, spanning 45 bases read in frame from base 1. V is cut by 7 bases and J by 1 base, and the space between the germline ends is 11 bases. CDR1 and CDR2 are drawn from the germline V gene (reference sequence): MNHEY, SMNVEV. Material for sequencing was naive CD8+ T cells from blood, with Jurkat cell RNA spiked in. The cell subset or site tag for this specimen amounts to: FACS-sorted CD8+CD4-CCR7+CD45RA+ naive T cells. The rearranged segments are TRBV27 and TRBJ2-6; TRBD2 is a weak D gene call, 6 bases matching. This sequence originates from a human donor in good health. Some libraries in this study had Jurkat cell RNA spiked in. The sequenced DNA is TGTGCCAGCAAAATCGGGGGATCTGGGGCCAACGTCCTGACTTTC. Translated, this is CASKIGGSGANVLTF.